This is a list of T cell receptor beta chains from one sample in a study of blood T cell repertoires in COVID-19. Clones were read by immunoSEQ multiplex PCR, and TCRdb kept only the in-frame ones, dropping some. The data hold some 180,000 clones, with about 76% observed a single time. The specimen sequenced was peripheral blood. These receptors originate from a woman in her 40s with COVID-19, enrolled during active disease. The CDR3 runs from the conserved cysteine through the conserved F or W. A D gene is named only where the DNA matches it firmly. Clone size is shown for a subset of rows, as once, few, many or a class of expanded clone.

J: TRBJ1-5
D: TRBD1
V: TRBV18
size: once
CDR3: CASSPGQNQPQHF
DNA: TGTGCCAGCTCACCGGGACAGAATCAGCCCCAGCATTTT

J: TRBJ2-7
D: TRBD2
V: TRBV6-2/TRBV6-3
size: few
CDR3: CASSSRVEVAGYEQYF
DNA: TGTGCCAGCAGTTCCCGCGTCGAGGTAGCGGGCTACGAGCAGTACTTC

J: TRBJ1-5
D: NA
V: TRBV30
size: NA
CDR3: CAWSLVGEYQPQHF
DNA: TGTGCCTGGAGTCTGGTAGGGGAATATCAGCCCCAGCATTTT

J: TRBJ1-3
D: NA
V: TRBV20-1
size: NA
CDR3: CSATAGNTIYF
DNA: TGCAGTGCTACCGCTGGAAACACCATATATTTT

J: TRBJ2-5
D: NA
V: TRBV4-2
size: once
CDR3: CASSPGEGGQETQYF
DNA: TGTGCCAGCAGCCCCGGGGAGGGGGGTCAAGAGACCCAGTACTTC

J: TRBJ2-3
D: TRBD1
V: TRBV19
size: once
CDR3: CASSPSTGASTDTQYF
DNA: TGTGCCAGTAGCCCAAGTACAGGGGCCAGCACAGATACGCAGTATTTT

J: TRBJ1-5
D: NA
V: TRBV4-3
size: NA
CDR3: CASSQVEGYQPQHF
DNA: TGCGCCAGCAGCCAAGTGGAGGGGTATCAGCCCCAGCATTTT

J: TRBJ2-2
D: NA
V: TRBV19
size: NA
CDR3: CASSIGFRNGELFF
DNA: TGTGCCAGTAGTATTGGATTCAGGAACGGGGAGCTGTTTTTT

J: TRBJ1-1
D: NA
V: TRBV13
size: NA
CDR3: CASSSLSTANTEAFF
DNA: TGTGCCAGCAGCTCCCTATCGACTGCGAACACTGAAGCTTTCTTT

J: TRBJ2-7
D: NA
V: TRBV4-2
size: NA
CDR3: CASSQDRTGWDEQYF
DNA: TGTGCCAGCAGCCAAGATCGCACAGGGTGGGACGAGCAGTACTTC

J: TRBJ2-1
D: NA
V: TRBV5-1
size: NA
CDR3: CASSLAGPYNEQFF
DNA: TGCGCCAGCAGCTTGGCAGGGCCTTACAATGAGCAGTTCTTC

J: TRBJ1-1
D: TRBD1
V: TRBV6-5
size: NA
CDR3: CASSSDRGNTEAFF
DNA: TGTGCCAGCAGCTCCGACAGGGGAAACACTGAAGCTTTCTTT

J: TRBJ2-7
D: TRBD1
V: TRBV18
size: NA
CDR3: CASSPRTGPGSGEQYF
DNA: TGTGCCAGCTCACCGCGGACAGGGCCCGGTAGCGGCGAGCAGTACTTC

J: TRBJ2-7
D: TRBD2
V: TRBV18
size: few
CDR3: CASSEGSSGHYFEQYF
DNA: TGTGCCAGCTCCGAAGGGTCTAGCGGGCACTACTTTGAGCAGTACTTC

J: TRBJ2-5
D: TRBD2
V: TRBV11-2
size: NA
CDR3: CASRPPGLAEETQYF
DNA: TGTGCCAGCAGACCACCGGGACTAGCGGAAGAGACCCAGTACTTC

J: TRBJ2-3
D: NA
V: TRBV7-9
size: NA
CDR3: CASVPGRSMRGGQYF
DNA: TGTGCCAGCGTTCCGGGACGCTCTATGAGAGGGGGGCAGTATTTT

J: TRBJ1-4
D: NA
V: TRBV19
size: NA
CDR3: CASSIQAGMAEKLFF
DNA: TGTGCCAGTAGTATACAGGCAGGGATGGCTGAAAAACTGTTTTTT

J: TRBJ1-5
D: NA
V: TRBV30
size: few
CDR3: CAWSVSGGQPQHF
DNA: TGTGCCTGGAGCGTATCCGGGGGTCAGCCCCAGCATTTT

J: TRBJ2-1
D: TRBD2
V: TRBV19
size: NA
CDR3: CASSIVGAGLGEQFF
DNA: TGTGCCAGTAGTATAGTCGGAGCGGGATTAGGTGAGCAGTTCTTC

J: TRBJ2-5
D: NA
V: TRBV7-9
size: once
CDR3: CASSLGRETQYF
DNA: TGTGCCAGCAGCTTAGGGCGGGAGACCCAGTACTTC

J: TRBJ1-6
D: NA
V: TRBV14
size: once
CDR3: CASQVGVHNSPLHF
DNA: TGTGCCAGCCAAGTAGGGGTGCATAATTCACCCCTCCACTTT

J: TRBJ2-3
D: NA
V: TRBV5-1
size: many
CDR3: CASSFGQRTDTQYF
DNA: TGCGCCAGCAGCTTCGGACAGCGCACAGATACGCAGTATTTT

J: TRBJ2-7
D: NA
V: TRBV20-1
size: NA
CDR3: CSALQGNEQYF
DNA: TGCAGTGCTTTACAGGGAAACGAGCAGTACTTC

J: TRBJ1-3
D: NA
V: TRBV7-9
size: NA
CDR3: CASSSRGEGNTIYF
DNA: TGTGCCAGCAGTTCCAGGGGTGAAGGAAACACCATATATTTT

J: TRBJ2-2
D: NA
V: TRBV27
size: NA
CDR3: CASSPLGRELFF
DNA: TGTGCCAGCAGTCCACTAGGAAGGGAGCTGTTTTTT

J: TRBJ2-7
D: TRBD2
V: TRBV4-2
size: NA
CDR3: CASSQDGREGQYF
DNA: TGTGCCAGCAGCCAAGATGGGCGGGAGGGCCAGTACTTC

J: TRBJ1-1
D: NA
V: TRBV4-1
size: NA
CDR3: CASSLQTVNTEAFF
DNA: TGCGCCAGCAGCCTCCAGACAGTGAACACTGAAGCTTTCTTT

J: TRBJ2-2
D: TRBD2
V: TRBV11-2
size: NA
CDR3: CASSLAGGFSGELFF
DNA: TGTGCCAGCAGCTTAGCGGGAGGGTTCTCCGGGGAGCTGTTTTTT

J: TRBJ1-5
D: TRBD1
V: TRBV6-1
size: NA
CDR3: CASSDPGTGLTNGHF
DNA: TGTGCCAGCAGTGACCCGGGGACAGGGTTGACAAACGGGCATTTT

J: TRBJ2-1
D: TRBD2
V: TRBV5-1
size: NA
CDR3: CASSSLAGGGNEQFF
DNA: TGCGCCAGCAGCTCACTAGCGGGAGGAGGCAATGAGCAGTTCTTC

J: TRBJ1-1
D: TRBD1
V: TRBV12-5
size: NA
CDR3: CASGLVFGSLGTGVANTEAFF
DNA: TGTGCTAGTGGTTTGGTATTCGGGAGCCTTGGGACAGGGGTAGCGAACACTGAAGCTTTCTTT

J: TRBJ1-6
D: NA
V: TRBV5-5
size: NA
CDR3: CASSYLSAGANSPLHF
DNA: TGTGCCAGCAGCTACCTCTCCGCAGGGGCAAATTCACCCCTCCACTTT

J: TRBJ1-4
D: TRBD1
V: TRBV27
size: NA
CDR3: CASGYRGRLGKLFF
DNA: TGTGCCAGCGGATACAGGGGGCGCCTCGGAAAACTGTTTTTT

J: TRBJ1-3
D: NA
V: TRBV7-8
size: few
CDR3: CASSSRGGGIPSGNTIYF
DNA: TGTGCCAGCAGCTCCCGTGGTGGCGGGATTCCCTCTGGAAACACCATATATTTT

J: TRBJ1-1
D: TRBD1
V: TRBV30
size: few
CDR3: CAWSSLFWARQGSGGNTEAFF
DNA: TGTGCCTGGAGTTCCTTATTTTGGGCCCGACAGGGATCAGGGGGGAACACTGAAGCTTTCTTT

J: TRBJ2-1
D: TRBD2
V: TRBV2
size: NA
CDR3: CASNRGTSVNEQFF
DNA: TGTGCCAGCAATCGCGGGACTAGCGTCAATGAGCAGTTCTTC

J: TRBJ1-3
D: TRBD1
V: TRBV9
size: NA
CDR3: CASSMGQGGSGNTIYF
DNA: TGTGCCAGCAGCATGGGACAGGGTGGCTCTGGAAACACCATATATTTT

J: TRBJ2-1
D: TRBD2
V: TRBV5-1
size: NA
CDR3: CASSLSGTIYNEQFF
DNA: TGCGCCAGCAGCCTTAGCGGGACCATTTACAATGAGCAGTTCTTC

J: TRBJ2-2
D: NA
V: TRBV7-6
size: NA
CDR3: CASSSRSGNTGELFF
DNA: TGTGCCAGCAGCTCGAGGAGCGGCAACACCGGGGAGCTGTTTTTT

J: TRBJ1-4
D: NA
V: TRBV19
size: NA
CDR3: CASRDGDRTNEKLFF
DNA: TGTGCCAGTAGAGACGGGGATAGAACTAATGAAAAACTGTTTTTT

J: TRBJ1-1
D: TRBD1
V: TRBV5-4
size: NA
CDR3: CASSPGQLTNTEAFF
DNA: TGTGCCAGCAGCCCGGGACAGTTGACGAACACTGAAGCTTTCTTT

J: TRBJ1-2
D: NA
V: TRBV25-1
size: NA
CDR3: CASSDTGRVYGYTF
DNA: TGTGCCAGCAGTGACACGGGGAGGGTCTATGGCTACACCTTC